What follows are 22 T cell receptor beta chains derived from one specimen sequenced in a study of Graves' ophthalmopathy and Graves' hyperthyroidism. Scientists amplified the TCR beta CDR3 regions from RNA transcripts. First-round RT-PCR with HTBI primers preceded a second-round multiplex PCR. TCRdb reanalysed the multiplex PCR reads using MiXCR and keeps one entry per CDR3 protein. The sample lists about 210,000 distinct CDR3 sequences; roughly 29% were seen once. Sequencing used peripheral blood. These receptors were collected from a man in his fifties with Graves' ophthalmopathy.

The V call is TRBV7-8, the J call TRBJ2-7; D possibly uses TRBD1 or TRBD2 (7 bases each). With 0 bases removed from V and 5 bases from J, the gap between germline ends came to 20 bases. This CDR3 comprises 17 residues. Germline lookup yields CDR1 SGHVS and CDR2 FQNEAQ. CDR3 amino acids: CASSLAPGGGRENEQYF. CDR3 DNA: TGTGCCAGCAGCTTAGCGCCAGGGGGGGGGAGAGAGAACGAGCAGTACTTC. Variable domain in full (rest from reference TRBV7-8 and TRBJ2-7): GAGVSQSPRYKVAKRGQDVALRCDPISGHVSLFWYQQALGQGPEFLTYFQNEAQLDKSGLPSDRFFAERPEGSVSTLKIQRTQQEDSAVYLCASSLAPGGGRENEQYFGPGTRLTVT.

This clonotype appeared many times. The chain uses TRBV15 and TRBJ2-7, with a weak D call TRBD1 (6 bases). There are 15 residues in the CDR3. Trimming shortened V by 1 base and J by 7 bases, and 17 bases separated the two germline ends. Germline V gives CDR1 LNHNV, CDR2 YYDKDF (reference sequence). CDR3 protein: CATSRATGTRLEQYF. The CDR3 DNA is TGTGCCACCAGCAGAGCCACAGGGACCCGGTTGGAGCAGTACTTC.

This clonotype was seen many times. This chain connects TRBV20-1 to TRBJ2-7, with no clear D. The CDR3 is 15 amino acids. Trimming removed 6 bases at V and 7 bases at J, with 25 bases between. Germline V lookup: CDR1 DFQATT, CDR2 SNEGSKA (reference sequence). Written as DNA, the CDR3 is TGCAGTGCAAGCCCCATCCGGGCCTCTTTCGGGGAGCAGTACTTC. Protein product: CSASPIRASFGEQYF.

This clonotype was counted many times. CDR3 coding DNA: TGTGCCACCAGTGATTTTACGCTAGCGGGAGGGCGGAACACCGGGGAGCTGTTTTTT. Translated: CATSDFTLAGGRNTGELFF. The chain links TRBV24-1 to TRBJ2-2, with 12 positions matching TRBD2. This CDR3 spans 19 amino acids. Germline V gene data show CDR1 as KGHDR and CDR2 as SFDVKD. The trim removed 1 base at V and 1 base at J, leaving 6 bases unmatched.

There are many counts of this clonotype. V is TRBV6-4 and J is TRBJ1-1; D gene unclear. Germline CDR1 MRHNA, CDR2 SNTAGT. The CDR3 has 13 amino acids. V shed 6 bases and J shed 1 base, with 9 bases lying between them. CDR3 sequence: CASRPVTNTEAFF. The CDR3 DNA follows: TGTGCCAGCAGACCTGTGACGAACACTGAAGCTTTCTTT.

This clonotype was seen repeatedly, ten times or more. The CDR3 nucleotides read TGTGCCAGCAGTTCTACGGTCCGGGAACCTCGGAGCCACGAGCAGTACTTC. Encoded protein: CASSSTVREPRSHEQYF. The rearrangement links TRBV28 to TRBJ2-7; TRBD2 is a possible D gene (5 bases). In germline, CDR1 is MDHEN, CDR2 SYDVKM. This CDR3 has 17 amino acids. V gave up 4 bases and J gave up 5 bases, with 24 bases separating them.

This chain links TRBV11-2 with TRBJ1-1; D not certain. Deletions cut 3 bases from V and 1 base from J, with 18 bases between. Germline V gene sequence: CDR1 SGHAT, CDR2 FQNNGV. CDR3 length: 17 amino acids. The CDR3 loop reads CASSLGNRETQNTEAFF. For the CDR3, the DNA is TGTGCCAGCAGCTTGGGGAATCGGGAGACACAGAACACTGAAGCTTTCTTT.

At least ten counts were recorded for this clonotype. The genes are TRBV19 and TRBJ2-6, with a possible D match to TRBD1 (5 bases). The V gene's germline CDR1 is LNHDA and CDR2 SQIVND (reference sequence). The germline V and J ends were trimmed by 5 bases and 4 bases, with 12 bases remaining between them. This CDR3 region has 15 residues. The CDR3 here is CASSPNRPGANVLTF. The CDR3 DNA is TGTGCCAGTAGTCCTAACAGGCCCGGGGCCAACGTCCTGACTTTC.

This clonotype has ten or more counts. The J gene is TRBJ2-4, the V gene TRBV28; D not certain. CDR3 size: 16 residues. Trimming stripped 4 bases from V and 0 bases from J, with 13 bases between. The V gene's germline CDR1 is MDHEN and CDR2 SYDVKM. DNA of the CDR3: TGTGCCAGCAGTTCCCCCGTTTATATAGCCAAAAACATTCAGTACTTC. Its protein is CASSSPVYIAKNIQYF.

This clonotype was recorded many times. This chain links TRBV19 with TRBJ2-7, with a tentative D call TRBD2 (5 bases). Deletions cut 6 bases from V and 3 bases from J, with 15 bases between. The germline CDR1 and CDR2 sequences are LNHDA and SQIVND (reference sequence). This CDR3 is built from 14 residues. The CDR3 is CASSQRVGSYEQYF. For the CDR3, the DNA is TGTGCCAGTAGCCAAAGGGTAGGGAGCTACGAGCAGTACTTC.

This clonotype was counted many times. This rearrangement joins TRBV12-3 or TRBV12-4 to TRBJ2-5; 7 nucleotides agree with TRBD2. The CDR3 consists of 16 residues. Trimming cost V 6 bases and J 1 base; bases outside gene matches: 11. CDR3 amino acids: CASSPAPLATQETQYF. In nucleotides, the CDR3 is TGTGCCAGCAGCCCTGCCCCACTAGCGACCCAAGAGACCCAGTACTTC.

This clonotype was observed at least ten times. The rearrangement uses TRBV7-2 and TRBJ1-1, with D possibly being TRBD1 (6 bases). V lost 2 bases and J 4 bases, leaving 14 bases between the germline ends. The CDR3 totals 15 residues. Germline V gene sequence: CDR1 SGHTA, CDR2 FQGNSA. The CDR3: CASSLRFGGGTEAFF. Written as DNA, the CDR3 is TGTGCCAGCAGCTTAAGGTTTGGAGGGGGCACTGAAGCTTTCTTT.

The chain employs TRBV4-2 and TRBJ2-7; tentative D call: TRBD2 (5 bases). The ends were cut back, 1 base at V and 6 bases at J, with 13 bases in the middle. This CDR3 region has 14 residues. Per the germline V gene, CDR1 is LGHNA and CDR2 is YNFKEQ. The CDR3 spells CASSQGRSGVEQYF. DNA for the CDR3: TGTGCCAGCAGCCAAGGAAGGTCCGGGGTCGAGCAGTACTTC.

The chain joins TRBV6-2 or TRBV6-3 to TRBJ1-1; no reliable D call. The germline V and J ends were trimmed by 6 bases and 4 bases, with 9 bases remaining between them. The V gene's germline CDR1 is MNHEY and CDR2 SVGEGT. The CDR3 loop spans 12 amino acids. CDR3 loop: CASSPTGTEAFF. CDR3 in DNA: TGTGCCAGCAGCCCAACGGGCACTGAAGCTTTCTTT.

V and J are TRBV28 and TRBJ2-6; 9 nucleotides align to TRBD2. Germline V gene lookup returns CDR1 MDHEN and CDR2 SYDVKM. CDR3 length: 17 residues. The J segment lost 0 bases and the V segment lost 4 bases, leaving 4 bases of the junction unmatched. The CDR3 reads CASSSPAGGSGANVLTF. CDR3 nucleotides: TGTGCCAGCAGTTCCCCAGCGGGAGGCTCTGGGGCCAACGTCCTGACTTTC.

This clonotype has ten or more counts. The chain combines TRBV4-1 with TRBJ2-7; 14 positions agree with TRBD2. J was trimmed by 1 base and V by 3 bases; bases with no gene match: 20. CDR3 length equals 22 residues. The germline gives CDR1 MGHRA, CDR2 YSYEKL. The CDR3 region is CASSQEPMPGLAGVGVSYEQYF. CDR3 DNA sequence: TGCGCCAGCAGCCAGGAACCGATGCCGGGACTAGCGGGAGTGGGTGTGTCCTACGAGCAGTACTTC.

Ten or more counts support this clonotype. In DNA form, the CDR3 reads TGTGCCAGCAGCTCCGCCCCAGCAGGAGTTCGGCCCCAGCATTTT. It yields the protein CASSSAPAGVRPQHF. The chain has TRBV11-2 and TRBJ1-5; D uncertain. With 4 bases removed from V and 9 bases from J, the gap between germline ends came to 19 bases. The CDR3 contains 15 residues. Germline V gene lookup returns CDR1 SGHAT and CDR2 FQNNGV.

This clonotype occurred many times. The chain recombines TRBV5-1 with TRBJ1-1, with D perhaps matching TRBD1 (5 bases). The CDR3 runs to 14 residues. Trimming pared 4 bases from V and 5 bases from J, leaving 15 bases between. Germline V lookup: CDR1 SGHRS, CDR2 YFSETQ. The CDR3 region is CASSVALGGTEAFF. For the CDR3, the DNA is TGCGCCAGCAGCGTGGCCCTTGGGGGGACTGAAGCTTTCTTT.

At least ten counts were recorded for this clonotype. The J gene is TRBJ2-4, the V gene TRBV7-9; D is possibly TRBD2 (6 bases). The length of the CDR3 is 16 residues. V was shortened by 5 bases and J by 2 bases, with 16 bases between the two germline ends. Looked up from germline, CDR1 is SEHNR and CDR2 is FQNEAQ (reference sequence). For the CDR3, the DNA is TGTGCCAGCAGCGAAGGGGCGGGGTTATCCAAAAACATTCAGTACTTC. Encoded protein: CASSEGAGLSKNIQYF.

The sample holds many counts of this clonotype. This sequence joins TRBV4-3 and TRBJ2-6; D remains ambiguous. The germline V and J ends were trimmed by 0 bases and 0 bases, with 6 bases remaining between them. The germline CDR1 and CDR2 sequences are LGHNA and YSLEER. CDR3 size: 16 residues. The CDR3 nucleotides read TGCGCCAGCAGCCAAGAAGGCAGCTCTGGGGCCAACGTCCTGACTTTC. Translation: CASSQEGSSGANVLTF.

V gene TRBV12-3 or TRBV12-4 combines with J gene TRBJ2-7; D ambiguous. The V gene lost 1 base and the J gene lost 2 bases, with 24 bases spanning the gap. The CDR3 contains 19 residues. In DNA form, the CDR3 reads TGTGCCAGCAGTTTAGTGCTTTATAATCGGCCCTCGCAAACCTACGAGCAGTACTTC. It specifies CASSLVLYNRPSQTYEQYF.

The sample holds many counts of this clonotype. The V gene is TRBV27, the J gene TRBJ2-7, with D hard to call. CDR3 length equals 12 residues. The V gene lost 5 bases and the J gene lost 2 bases, with 7 bases spanning the gap. CDR1 MNHEY and CDR2 SMNVEV come from the germline V gene (reference sequence). This chain's CDR3 is CASSDAAYEQYF. The CDR3 bases are TGTGCCAGCAGTGACGCTGCCTACGAGCAGTACTTC.